Listed below are T cell receptor beta chains from one sample, sequenced in a study of blood T cells in healthy people across ages. One entry per CDR3 protein, called by TCRdb with MiXCR from the 5' RACE reads. The table shows about 670,000 distinct CDR3 sequences, with roughly half occurring only once. Source material: blood. Receptor source: an elderly woman in good health. Both conserved end residues are part of each CDR3. The D gene is left open where the match is weak. Part of the rows lack a size; the others show once, few, many or a class for expanded clones.

D	V	size	J	DNA	CDR3
-	TRBV7-2	-	TRBJ2-5	TGTGCCAGCAGCTTAACGGGACGTCGGGACCAAGAGACCCAGTACTTC	CASSLTGRRDQETQYF
TRBD1	TRBV30	many	TRBJ2-7	TGTGCCTGGAGTAAGACAGGGCGAGAGCAGTACTTC	CAWSKTGREQYF
-	TRBV3-1	few	TRBJ1-2	TGTGCCAGCAGCCAAGATGCTTCAGGGTTACGATTCGGCTACACCTTC	CASSQDASGLRFGYTF
-	TRBV3-1	-	TRBJ2-7	TGTGCCAGCAGCCAAGATCGGACAGCTTCCTCCTACAATGAGCAGTACTTC	CASSQDRTASSYNEQYF
TRBD1	TRBV7-9	-	TRBJ1-4	TGTGCCAGCAGCACCCGGACAGGGGGCAGGTTAACTAATGAAAAACTGTTTTTT	CASSTRTGGRLTNEKLFF
-	TRBV9	-	TRBJ2-2	TGTGCCAGCAGCCTCGTCTCGGGCGGGGAGCTGTTTTTT	CASSLVSGGELFF
-	TRBV12-3/TRBV12-4	-	TRBJ2-7	TGTGCCAGCAACATACAGGGATTCTCCCACGAGCAGTACTTC	CASNIQGFSHEQYF
-	TRBV5-1	-	TRBJ1-5	TGCGCCAGCAGCTTGAATGGGCCGGGGCCCCAGCATTTT	CASSLNGPGPQHF
TRBD1	TRBV29-1	-	TRBJ1-2	TGCAGCGCCTGGACAGGGTTGTATGGCTACACCTTC	CSAWTGLYGYTF
-	TRBV20-1	many	TRBJ2-1	TGCAGTGCTTACAGGTTAGGGGGCTCCTACAATGAGCAGTTCTTC	CSAYRLGGSYNEQFF
-	TRBV5-1	many	TRBJ2-1	TGCGCCAGCAGCTTTGGTGTGTACAATGAGCAGTTCTTC	CASSFGVYNEQFF
-	TRBV5-1	-	TRBJ1-1	TGCGCCAGCAGCTTGGTGGCAGGGTCTGTGAACACTGAAGCTTTCTTT	CASSLVAGSVNTEAFF
-	TRBV5-1	many	TRBJ2-1	TGCGCCAGCACTGGCCCCGGGTCAAAGCAGTTCTTC	CASTGPGSKQFF
-	TRBV12-3/TRBV12-4	many	TRBJ2-5	TGTGCCAGCAGTTTAGCGCTGCCTTACCGGGAGACCCAGTACTTC	CASSLALPYRETQYF
-	TRBV6-5	few	TRBJ2-2	TGTGCCAGCAGCGCCACGAACACCGGGGAGCTGTTTTTT	CASSATNTGELFF
-	TRBV20-1	many	TRBJ2-3	TGCAGTGCTATGTCCGGGACGAAGAAGAAAGATACGCAGTATTTT	CSAMSGTKKKDTQYF
TRBD2	TRBV20-1	-	TRBJ2-5	TGCAGTGCTAGAGGACTAGCGGGGGCTGAAGAGACCCAGTACTTC	CSARGLAGAEETQYF
-	TRBV6-2/TRBV6-3	-	TRBJ2-3	TGTGCCAGCAGGAGGGATCCCCGAGGCGCGCAGTATTTT	CASRRDPRGAQYF
-	TRBV7-9	-	TRBJ2-1	TGTGCCAGCAGCTTAGTGCTTTACCCGGATGAGCAGTTCTTC	CASSLVLYPDEQFF
TRBD2	TRBV6-5	-	TRBJ2-7	TGTGCCAGCAGTTACTTCGGGGGGAGCTCCTACGAGCAGTACTTC	CASSYFGGSSYEQYF
-	TRBV7-2	-	TRBJ2-1	TGTGCCAGCGGCTTGGCTCGGGCGAACAATGAGCAGTTCTTC	CASGLARANNEQFF
TRBD1	TRBV5-6	once	TRBJ2-1	TGTGCCAGCAGCTTGAGGGACAGGGTCTCCTACAATGAGCAGTTCTTC	CASSLRDRVSYNEQFF
-	TRBV6-5	-	TRBJ2-2	TGTGCCAGCATTGACCCCTTGCGAGGGGAGCTGTTTTTT	CASIDPLRGELFF
-	TRBV20-1	few	TRBJ2-3	TGCAGTGCAGACCAGGGGAGTAGAACAGATACGCAGTATTTT	CSADQGSRTDTQYF
TRBD1	TRBV2	-	TRBJ1-5	TGTGCCAGCAGGGGGACAGGGGCCAATAGCAGTCAGCCCCAGCATTTT	CASRGTGANSSQPQHF
-	TRBV29-1	-	TRBJ1-4	TGCAGCGTTGCGGACCAACCACATGAAAAACTGTTTTTT	CSVADQPHEKLFF